The present T cell receptor beta chain was sequenced within a study of technical replicates of blood from several donors. CDR3 length: 15 residues. J gave up 4 bases and V 0 bases, and 5 bases lay outside the gene matches. Per the germline V gene, CDR1 is SGDLS and CDR2 is YYNGEE. Using immunoSEQ multiplex PCR, the repertoire was profiled, and TCRdb retains in-frame clones only, with some absent. The sample has tens of thousands of clones, around 93% seen once. The sequence came from a human donor in good health. The rearrangement links TRBV9 to TRBJ1-2; 8 nucleotides align to TRBD1. Sequenced material: T cells isolated from PBMCs. CDR3 bases: TGTGCCAGCAGCGTAGAGGGACAGGCCTCCTATGGCTACACCTTC. Amino acids: CASSVEGQASYGYTF.